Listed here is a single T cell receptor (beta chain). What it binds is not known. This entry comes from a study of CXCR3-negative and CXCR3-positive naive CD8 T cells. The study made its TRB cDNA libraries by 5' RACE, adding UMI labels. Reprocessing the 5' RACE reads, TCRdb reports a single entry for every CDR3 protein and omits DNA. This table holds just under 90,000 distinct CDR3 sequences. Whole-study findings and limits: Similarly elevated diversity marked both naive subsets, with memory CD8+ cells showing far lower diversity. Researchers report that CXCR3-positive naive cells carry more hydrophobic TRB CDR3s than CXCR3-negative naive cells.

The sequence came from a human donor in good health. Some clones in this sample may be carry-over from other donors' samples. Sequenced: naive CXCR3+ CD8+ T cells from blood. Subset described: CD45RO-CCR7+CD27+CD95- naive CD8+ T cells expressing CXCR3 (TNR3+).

This chain's CDR3 is CASSQDRGFSYNEQFF. The gene calls are TRBV3-1 and TRBJ2-1; TCRdb names TRBD1, which stays unverified in the absence of DNA. This CDR3 spans 16 amino acids. Germline-derived CDR1 and CDR2 are LGHDT and YNNKEL (reference sequence).